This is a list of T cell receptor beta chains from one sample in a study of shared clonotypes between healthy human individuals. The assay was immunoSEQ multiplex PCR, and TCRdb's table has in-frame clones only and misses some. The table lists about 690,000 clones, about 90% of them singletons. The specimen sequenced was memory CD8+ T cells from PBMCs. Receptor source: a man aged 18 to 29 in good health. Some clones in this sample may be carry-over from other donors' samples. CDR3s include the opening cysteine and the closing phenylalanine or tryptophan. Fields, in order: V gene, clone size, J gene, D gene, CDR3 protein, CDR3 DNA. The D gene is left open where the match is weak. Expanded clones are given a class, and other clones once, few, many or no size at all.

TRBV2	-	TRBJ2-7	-	CASKETKSYEQYF	TGTGCCAGCAAAGAAACTAAAAGCTACGAGCAGTACTTC
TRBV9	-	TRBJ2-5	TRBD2	CASSPGGGRETQYF	TGTGCCAGCAGCCCCGGCGGGGGTCGTGAGACCCAGTACTTC
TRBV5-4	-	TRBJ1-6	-	CASEGSGSPLHF	TGTGCCAGCGAGGGGTCTGGTTCACCCCTCCACTTT
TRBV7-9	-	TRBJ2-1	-	CASKDPYNEQFF	TGTGCCAGCAAAGACCCGTACAATGAGCAGTTCTTC
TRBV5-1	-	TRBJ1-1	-	CASSLVRLNTEAFF	TGCGCCAGCAGCTTAGTACGTCTCAACACTGAAGCTTTCTTT
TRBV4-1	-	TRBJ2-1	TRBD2	CASSQGLAVDEQFF	TGCGCCAGCAGCCAAGGACTAGCCGTCGATGAGCAGTTCTTC
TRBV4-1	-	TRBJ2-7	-	CASSPKGGGQPDYEQYF	TGCGCCAGCAGCCCGAAAGGGGGAGGACAGCCAGACTACGAGCAGTACTTC
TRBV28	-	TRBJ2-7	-	CASSRLDRAGEQYF	TGTGCCAGCAGCAGACTAGACCGGGCTGGGGAGCAGTACTTC
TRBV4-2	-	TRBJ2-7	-	CASSQDTAGTSYEQYF	TGTGCCAGCAGCCAAGATACGGCGGGAACTTCCTACGAGCAGTACTTC
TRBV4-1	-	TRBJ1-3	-	CASSPARSGNTIYF	TGCGCCAGCAGCCCAGCCCGCTCTGGAAACACCATATATTTT
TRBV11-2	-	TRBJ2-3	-	CASSLERDVGTQYF	TGTGCCAGCAGCTTAGAGCGGGATGTAGGTACGCAGTATTTT
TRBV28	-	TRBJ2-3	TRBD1	CASSPRQGPDTQYF	TGTGCCAGCAGTCCCCGACAGGGCCCAGATACGCAGTATTTT
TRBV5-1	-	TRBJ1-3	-	CASSPDRRSGNTIYF	TGCGCCAGCAGCCCGGACAGACGCTCTGGAAACACCATATATTTT
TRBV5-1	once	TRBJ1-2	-	CASSLGRGSFYGYTF	TGCGCCAGCAGCTTGGGCCGGGGCAGCTTCTATGGCTACACCTTC
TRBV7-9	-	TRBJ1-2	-	CASSNVGYAANYGYTF	TGTGCCAGCAGCAACGTAGGATACGCAGCTAACTATGGCTACACCTTC
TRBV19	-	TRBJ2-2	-	CASSIARGGELFF	TGTGCCAGTAGTATAGCCCGCGGCGGGGAGCTGTTTTTT
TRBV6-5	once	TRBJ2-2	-	CASSYSRNTNTGELFF	TGTGCCAGCAGTTACTCGAGGAACACCAACACCGGGGAGCTGTTTTTT
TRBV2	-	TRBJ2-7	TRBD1	CASSETGGDYEQYF	TGTGCCAGCAGTGAGACAGGGGGGGACTACGAGCAGTACTTC
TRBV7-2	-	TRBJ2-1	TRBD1	CASSLWQGENEQFF	TGTGCCAGCAGCTTATGGCAGGGGGAGAATGAGCAGTTCTTC
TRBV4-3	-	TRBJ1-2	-	CASSQDRGDFYGYTF	TGCGCCAGCAGCCAAGATAGGGGGGATTTCTATGGCTACACCTTC
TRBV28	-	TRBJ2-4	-	CASGTALKNIQYF	TGTGCCAGCGGGACTGCCCTCAAAAACATTCAGTACTTC
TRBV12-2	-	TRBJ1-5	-	CASRLGGQPQHF	TGTGCAAGTCGCTTGGGGGGCCAGCCCCAGCATTTT
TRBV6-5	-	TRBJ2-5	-	CASSYPTGNPETQYF	TGTGCCAGCAGTTATCCCACAGGGAACCCAGAGACCCAGTACTTC
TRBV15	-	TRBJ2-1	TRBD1	CATSRGDRELMDEQFF	TGTGCCACCAGCAGAGGTGACAGGGAGCTCATGGATGAGCAGTTCTTC
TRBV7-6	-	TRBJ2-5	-	CASSEPTGSMETQYF	TGTGCCAGCAGCGAACCAACAGGGAGTATGGAGACCCAGTACTTC
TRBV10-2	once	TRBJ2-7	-	CASSEQVTALSYEQYF	TGCGCCAGCAGTGAGCAGGTTACAGCCCTCTCCTACGAGCAGTACTTC
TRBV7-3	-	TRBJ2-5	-	CASSAGTGETQYF	TGTGCCAGCAGCGCGGGGACTGGTGAGACCCAGTACTTC
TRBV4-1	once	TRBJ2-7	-	CASSQDPRPATYEQYF	TGCGCCAGCAGCCAAGATCCCCGGCCAGCTACCTACGAGCAGTACTTC
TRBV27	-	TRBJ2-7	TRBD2	CASRPRGSSYEQYF	TGTGCCAGCAGACCGCGCGGGAGCTCCTACGAGCAGTACTTC
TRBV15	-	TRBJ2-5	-	CATSGIQETQYF	TGTGCCACCAGCGGAATCCAAGAGACCCAGTACTTC
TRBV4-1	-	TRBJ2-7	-	CASSQVTTRQGEQYF	TGCGCCAGCAGCCAAGTCACGACACGCCAGGGCGAGCAGTACTTC
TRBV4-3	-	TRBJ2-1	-	CASSQDTGNPYNEQFF	TGCGCCAGCAGCCAAGATACGGGGAATCCCTACAATGAGCAGTTCTTC
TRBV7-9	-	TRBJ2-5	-	CASSSRRQLQETQYF	TGTGCCAGCAGCTCTCGGCGGCAGTTACAAGAGACCCAGTACTTC
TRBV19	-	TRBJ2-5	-	CASSMSRANQETQYF	TGTGCCAGTAGTATGTCCAGGGCGAACCAAGAGACCCAGTACTTC
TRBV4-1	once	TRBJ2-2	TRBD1	CASSQDAGQDYTGELFF	TGCGCCAGCAGCCAAGATGCGGGACAGGACTACACCGGGGAGCTGTTTTTT
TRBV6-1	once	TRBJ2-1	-	CASMRLELEQFF	TGTGCCAGCATGAGACTAGAACTTGAGCAGTTCTTC
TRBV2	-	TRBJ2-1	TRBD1	CASSAGKGASYNEQFF	TGTGCCAGCAGTGCCGGTAAGGGGGCTTCATACAATGAGCAGTTCTTC
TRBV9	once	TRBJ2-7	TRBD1	CASSPRRTGFYEQYF	TGTGCCAGCAGCCCGCGTCGGACAGGGTTCTACGAGCAGTACTTC
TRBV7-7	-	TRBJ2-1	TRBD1	CASSPGTGEQFF	TGTGCCAGCAGCCCTGGGACAGGTGAGCAGTTCTTC
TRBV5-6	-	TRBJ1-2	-	CASSSYYQRTVSSGYTF	TGTGCCAGCAGCTCTTACTATCAACGGACAGTTTCAAGTGGCTACACCTTC
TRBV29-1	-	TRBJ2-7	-	CSVEGARGEQYF	TGCAGCGTTGAGGGGGCCCGGGGCGAGCAGTACTTC
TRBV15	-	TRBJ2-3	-	CATSWSLGAETDTQYF	TGTGCCACCAGCTGGTCCCTTGGGGCAGAAACAGATACGCAGTATTTT
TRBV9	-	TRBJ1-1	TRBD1	CASSVTGEYFTEAFF	TGTGCCAGCAGCGTAACAGGGGAGTACTTCACTGAAGCTTTCTTT
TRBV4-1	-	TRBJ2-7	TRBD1	CASSQVPGQGYEQYF	TGCGCCAGCAGCCAAGTCCCGGGACAGGGGTACGAGCAGTACTTC
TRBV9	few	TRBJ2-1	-	CASSAGASSYNEQFF	TGTGCCAGCAGCGCCGGGGCTTCAAGCTACAATGAGCAGTTCTTC
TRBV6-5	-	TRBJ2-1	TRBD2	CASSYSPSGIGEQFF	TGTGCCAGCAGTTACTCCCCTAGCGGGATTGGTGAGCAGTTCTTC
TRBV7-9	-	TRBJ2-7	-	CASSTKRTATYEQYF	TGTGCCAGCAGCACAAAACGGACAGCCACCTACGAGCAGTACTTC
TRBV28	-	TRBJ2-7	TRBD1	CASSLDRDSYEQYF	TGTGCCAGCAGTCTGGACAGGGACTCCTACGAGCAGTACTTC
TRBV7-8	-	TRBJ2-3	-	CASSLEGPRGDTQYF	TGTGCCAGCAGCTTAGAAGGGCCAAGGGGAGATACGCAGTATTTT
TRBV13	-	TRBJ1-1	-	CASSLYHTLMNTEAFF	TGTGCCAGCAGCCTATATCACACCTTAATGAACACTGAAGCTTTCTTT
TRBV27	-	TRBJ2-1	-	CASSEQGTDYNEQFF	TGTGCCAGCAGTGAACAGGGAACTGACTACAATGAGCAGTTCTTC
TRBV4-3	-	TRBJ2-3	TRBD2	CASSSREGLGESTQYF	TGCGCCAGCAGCTCGCGGGAGGGCCTGGGGGAAAGCACGCAGTATTTT
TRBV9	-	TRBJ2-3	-	CASSANLIPSTDTQYF	TGTGCCAGCAGCGCCAATCTCATACCCAGCACAGATACGCAGTATTTT
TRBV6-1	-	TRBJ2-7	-	CASIMAATSYEQYF	TGTGCCAGCATAATGGCAGCGACCTCCTACGAGCAGTACTTC
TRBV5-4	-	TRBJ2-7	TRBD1	CASSLVSGGSYEQYF	TGTGCCAGCAGCTTGGTGTCAGGGGGCTCCTACGAGCAGTACTTC
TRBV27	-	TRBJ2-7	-	CASSLGAGRTYEQYF	TGTGCCAGCAGTTTGGGGGCAGGCCGAACCTACGAGCAGTACTTC
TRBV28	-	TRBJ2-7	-	CASSFPASYEQYF	TGTGCCAGCAGTTTTCCCGCCTCCTACGAGCAGTACTTC
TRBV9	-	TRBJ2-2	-	CASSVLGGTGGELFF	TGTGCCAGCAGCGTATTGGGAGGGACAGGCGGGGAGCTGTTTTTT
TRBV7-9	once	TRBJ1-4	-	CASSRNEKLFF	TGTGCCAGCAGCCGTAATGAAAAACTGTTTTTT
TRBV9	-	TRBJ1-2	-	CASSAETRRTGGYTF	TGTGCCAGCAGCGCAGAGACCCGACGCACGGGTGGCTACACCTTC